What follows describes a single T cell receptor beta chain. The antigen remains unidentified. CD8 memory was a combination that joined CD45RO+ cells with CCR7-negative CD45RA+ TemRA cells. Profiled with immunoSEQ multiplex PCR; TCRdb holds only in-frame clones, not every one. Among some 380,000 clones listed, 96% were seen once. Germline V gene lookup returns CDR1 LNHNV and CDR2 YYDKDF (reference sequence). V lost 0 bases, J lost 5 bases, and 11 bases stayed unmatched. The CDR3 is 20 amino acids. This record belongs to a study of shared clonotypes between healthy human individuals. Study results and limitations: Investigators collected only blood, and repertoires in tissues likely differ. Rarefaction showed that sequencing of sorted subsets was incomplete (despite large depth).

The genes are TRBV15 and TRBJ2-1, with 15 bases fitting TRBD2. The source is a man in his thirties or forties in good health. Specimen: memory CD8+ T cells sorted from blood. Subset specified: CD45RO+ cells pooled with CCR7-negative TemRA cells. The CDR3 sequence: CATSRDRGLAGGPRNNEQFF. CDR3 DNA: TGTGCCACCAGCAGAGACCGAGGACTAGCGGGAGGGCCAAGGAACAATGAGCAGTTCTTC.